This T cell receptor beta chain comes out of a study of long-term antiretroviral therapy in people with HIV. Study-level results: An increase in diversity followed ART, yet levels stayed below transplant donor controls. Every time point showed a repertoire led by clones expanded before ART. Researchers lacked any data on ART adherence, viral resistance or therapy changes.

Runs used v3.0 of the immunoSEQ assay and were done at survey level. TCRdb's table, derived via immunoSEQ multiplex PCR, lists solely in-frame clones and lacks some. The sample shows 20,000 to 25,000 clones, approximately 86% of them seen only once. The germline V gene encodes CDR1 SGHRS and CDR2 YFSETQ. The V end lost 0 bases, the J end lost 2 bases, and 9 bases lay between the germline ends. The CDR3 contains 15 residues. Turning to this clone: Its antigen is as yet unknown.

The content of samples before DNA extraction was roughly 0.9-11 million cryopreserved PBMC. The TCR sequence derives from a woman in her 30s with HIV. V usage is TRBV5-1 and J usage is TRBJ1-3; D unresolved. Source: unsorted PBMCs, taken 1.9 years after starting antiretroviral therapy. CDR3 region: CASSLATAPGNTIYF. In nucleotides, the CDR3 is TGCGCCAGCAGCTTGGCGACGGCTCCTGGAAACACCATATATTTT.